This TCR beta chain was recovered during a study of memory CD4+ T cells and cytomegalovirus serostatus. Original methodology: Out-of-frame sequences were removed, leaving 2 million to 2.5 million distinct TCRbeta sequences. TCRdb's table, derived via immunoSEQ multiplex PCR, lists solely in-frame clones and lacks some. V, J and clone size reflect that table, while D and trimming were determined from the DNA. The table lists about 73,000 clones, just under 80% of them singletons, with around 2.6% in the top ten. Study conclusions and caveats: The CMV-associated TCR signature appears largely within the CD4+ memory repertoire. About two fifths of the roughly 160 known CMV-associated TCRbeta sequences appeared in CD4+ memory.

The CDR3 contains 14 residues. V gave up 0 bases and J gave up 8 bases, with 13 bases separating them. CDR1 SGHTA and CDR2 FQGNSA come from the germline V gene. Within the sample, this clone is medium-sized. As yet, its antigen is unknown. Single viable CD3+CD4+CD8-CD45RO+ cells were sorted as the memory CD4+ T cells. This sequence was found in an adult in good health and CMV-seropositive. The rearrangement joins TRBV7-2 to TRBJ1-1; D is unresolved. Source material: memory CD4+ T cells from blood. Here the CDR3 reads CASSLASGSSEAFF. The CDR3 DNA reads TGTGCCAGCAGCTTAGCGAGCGGTTCGTCGGAAGCTTTCTTT.